The 12 T cell receptor beta chains given below trace back to one sample, sequenced in a study of blood T cells in healthy people across ages. Alongside a J-beta primer mix, a sample-barcoded 5' primer served in a second PCR lasting roughly 7 to 12 cycles. TCRdb called the 5' RACE reads again in MiXCR, with one record for every CDR3 protein. This table holds about 1.5 million distinct CDR3 sequences, 40% to 45% found once. What was sequenced was blood. Source of these receptors: a woman under 30 in good health.

In this sample, this clonotype turned up a few times. The chain uses TRBV12-3 or TRBV12-4 and TRBJ2-1, with a weak D call TRBD2 (5 bases). Trimming took 7 bases from V and 6 from J, leaving 7 bases between them. CDR3 length: 11 residues. Here the CDR3 DNA reads TGTGCCAGCACCCTAGCCAATGAGCAGTTCTTC. This encodes CASTLANEQFF.

The rearrangement joins TRBV6-2 or TRBV6-3 to TRBJ1-2; tentatively, D is TRBD1 (5 bases). CDR1 is MNHEY and CDR2 is SVGEGT in the germline V gene. CDR3 length: 14 residues. V lost 2 bases and J 5 bases, leaving 12 bases between the germline ends. CDR3 region: CASSYPGLGYGYTF. In DNA form, the CDR3 reads TGTGCCAGCAGTTACCCGGGGCTAGGATATGGCTACACCTTC.

The V gene is TRBV19, the J gene TRBJ1-1, with a weak D call TRBD1 (5 bases). The ends were cut back, 3 bases at V and 1 base at J, with 12 bases in the middle. The CDR3 has 15 amino acids. Germline assignment: CDR1 LNHDA and CDR2 SQIVND (reference sequence). The CDR3 protein is CASSMGRQGNTEAFF. DNA for the CDR3: TGTGCCAGTAGTATGGGCCGGCAGGGGAACACTGAAGCTTTCTTT.

V and J are TRBV7-8 and TRBJ2-7, with D possibly TRBD2 on 5 matching bases. Trimming removed 3 bases from V and 3 bases from J, with 24 bases in between. The CDR3 contains 18 residues. Germline CDR1 reads SGHVS; CDR2 reads FQNEAQ. CDR3 region: CASSFTWGEDSAIYEQYF. The CDR3 bases are TGTGCCAGCAGCTTCACCTGGGGTGAGGACTCGGCCATCTACGAGCAGTACTTC.

The CDR3 loop reads CASSLEGRGGYEQYF. CDR3 sequence (DNA): TGTGCCAGCAGCTTAGAAGGCCGGGGGGGTTACGAGCAGTACTTC. The chain couples TRBV7-2 to TRBJ2-5, with TRBD2 identical over 8 bases. The tail of the sequence fits TRBJ2-7 better, so the J call may be wrong. Germline values: CDR1 SGHTA, CDR2 FQGNSA. There are 15 residues in the CDR3.

The chain is built from TRBV29-1 and TRBJ1-2, with D maybe TRBD1 (6 bases). The V gene lost 3 bases and the J gene lost 1 base, with 9 bases spanning the gap. The CDR3 is 13 amino acids. CDR1 and CDR2 from the germline V gene are SQVTM and ANQGSEA. CDR3 nucleotides: TGCAGCGTTGAGGAGGGGGATAACTATGGCTACACCTTC. Amino acids: CSVEEGDNYGYTF.

The sample holds a few counts of this clonotype. The genes are TRBV27 and TRBJ2-7; D is perhaps TRBD1 (5 bases). Germline V CDR1 and CDR2: MNHEY, SMNVEV (reference sequence). This CDR3 region has 14 residues. V lost 5 bases and J 4 bases, leaving 15 bases between the germline ends. DNA for the CDR3: TGTGCCAGCAGTGAGCCCCCAGGGTTGTACGAGCAGTACTTC. Encoded protein: CASSEPPGLYEQYF.

The chain recombines TRBV6-6 with TRBJ1-4; D call uncertain. The CDR3 contains 14 residues. V shed 6 bases and J shed 5 bases, with 13 bases lying between them. The V gene's germline CDR1 is MNHNY and CDR2 SVGAGI (reference sequence). CDR3 sequence (DNA): TGTGCCAGCAGACCCGGACGTATGAATGAAAAACTGTTTTTT. Its protein product is CASRPGRMNEKLFF.

The V and J genes are TRBV6-7 and TRBJ2-1; tentative D call: TRBD2 (7 bases). TRBV6-7 has ORF status, its function being uncertain. Deletions cut 2 bases from V and 7 bases from J, with 15 bases between. The CDR3 covers 15 residues. CDR3 bases: TGTGCCAGCAGTTACGGGGGGGCATGTAGAAATGAGCAGTTCTTC. This translates into CASSYGGACRNEQFF.

This clonotype was observed a few times. The chain has TRBV29-1 and TRBJ2-1, with 8 positions matching TRBD2. Germline trimming cut 6 bases from V and 9 bases from J; bases unmatched to any gene: 16. Germline CDR1 and CDR2: SQVTM and ANQGSEA. The CDR3 consists of 15 residues. The CDR3 DNA reads as TGCAGCGTCCCGTTTTGGACTAGCAGAGGGGCTGAGCAGTTCTTC. Its translation is CSVPFWTSRGAEQFF.

The chain carries TRBV10-2 and TRBJ1-1; 7 positions match TRBD1. Germline loops: CDR1 WSHSY, CDR2 SAAADI. V lost 7 bases to trimming and J lost 2 bases; unmatched junction nucleotides: 4. The length of the CDR3 is 13 residues. CDR3 sequence (DNA): TGCGCCAGCAACAGGGGACAAAACACTGAAGCTTTCTTT. Its translation is CASNRGQNTEAFF.

The CDR3 nucleotides are TGCGCCAGCACCAATCGGACAGGGACTGGGGCCAACGTCCTGACTTTC. This sequence encodes CASTNRTGTGANVLTF. The chain is built from TRBV5-1 and TRBJ2-6; 8 bases align to TRBD1. The CDR3 is 16 amino acids. From germline, CDR1 is SGHRS and CDR2 YFSETQ. With V trimmed by 6 bases and J by 2 bases, 7 bases remained unmatched.